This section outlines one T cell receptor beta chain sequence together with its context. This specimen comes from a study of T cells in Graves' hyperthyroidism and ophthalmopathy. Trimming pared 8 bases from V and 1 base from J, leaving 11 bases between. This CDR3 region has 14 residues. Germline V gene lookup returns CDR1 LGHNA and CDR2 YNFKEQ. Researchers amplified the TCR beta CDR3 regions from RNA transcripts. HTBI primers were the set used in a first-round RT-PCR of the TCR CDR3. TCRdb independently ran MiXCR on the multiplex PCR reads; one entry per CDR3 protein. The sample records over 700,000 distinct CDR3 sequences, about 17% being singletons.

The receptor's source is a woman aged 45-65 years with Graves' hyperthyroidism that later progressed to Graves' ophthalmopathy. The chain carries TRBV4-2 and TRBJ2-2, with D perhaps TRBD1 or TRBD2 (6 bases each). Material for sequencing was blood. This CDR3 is CASRGTLNTGELFF. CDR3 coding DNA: TGTGCCAGCCGGGGGACATTGAACACCGGGGAGCTGTTTTTT.